This paragraph reports one T cell receptor (beta chain). What it binds is not known. The data were obtained in a study of T-cell reconstitution after alpha-beta-depleted transplantation in children. Unique molecular identifiers were used to barcode this TCRbeta library. Via MiXCR, TCRdb re-called the PCR reads, giving one row per CDR3 protein. The profile covers around 450,000 distinct CDR3 sequences, with roughly a tenth appearing a single time and just over 2% taken by the ten largest. Findings of the study overall: After one year, T-cell counts and TCRbeta diversity mostly came from new T cells. Expanded graft clones, several hundred of them, were reportedly the source of alpha-beta T cells about two months after transplant.

Per germline, CDR1 SGHDT and CDR2 YYEEEE. The V end lost 3 bases, the J end lost 4 bases, and 15 bases lay between the germline ends. The CDR3 loop spans 15 amino acids. The material sequenced was PBMCs, taken before TCRalphabeta/CD19-depleted stem cell transplant. The rearrangement joins TRBV5-6 to TRBJ2-3; D gene ambiguous. The clonotype comes from a child aged 2 to 9 with inherited bone marrow failure, due to receive a stem cell transplant. CDR3 DNA: TGTGCCAGCAGCTCGAACCTACTGATCTCAGATACGCAGTATTTT. This sequence encodes CASSSNLLISDTQYF.